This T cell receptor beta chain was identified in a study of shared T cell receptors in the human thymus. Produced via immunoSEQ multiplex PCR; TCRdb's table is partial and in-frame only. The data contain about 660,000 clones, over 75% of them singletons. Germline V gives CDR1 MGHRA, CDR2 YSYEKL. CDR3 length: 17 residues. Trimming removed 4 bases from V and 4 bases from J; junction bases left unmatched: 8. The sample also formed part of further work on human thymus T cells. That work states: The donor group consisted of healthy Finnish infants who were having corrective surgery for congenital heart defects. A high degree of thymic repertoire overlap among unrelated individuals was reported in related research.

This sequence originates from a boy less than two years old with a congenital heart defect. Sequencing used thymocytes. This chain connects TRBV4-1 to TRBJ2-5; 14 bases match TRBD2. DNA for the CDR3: TGCGCCAGCAGCCTTCGACTAGCGGGAGGGCCCAGAGAGACCCAGTACTTC. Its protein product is CASSLRLAGGPRETQYF.